The 10 T cell receptor beta chains below were found in one sample sequenced in a study of blood T cells in healthy people across ages. A second PCR, run for about 7 to 12 cycles, used a sample-barcoded 5' primer plus a J-beta primer mix. TCRdb reanalysed the 5' RACE reads using MiXCR and keeps one entry per CDR3 protein. The table has 1,800,000 or so distinct CDR3 sequences, roughly two fifths seen once; the top ten hold 23%. Sequencing was done on a sample of blood. The receptors derive from a human donor in good health.

A few counts support this clonotype. V gene TRBV7-2 combines with J gene TRBJ1-4; TRBD1 aligns across 10 bases. The CDR3 sequence is 16 residues long. V shed 3 bases, J shed 5 bases, and the junction held 6 bases outside the gene matches. Germline V CDR1 and CDR2: SGHTA, FQGNSA. CDR3 bases: TGTGCCAGCAGCTTCGCCGGACAGGGGGGCAATGAAAAACTGTTTTTT. It encodes CASSFAGQGGNEKLFF.

This clonotype was seen more than once but under ten times. The V and J genes are TRBV5-1 and TRBJ2-5; TRBD2 matches at 8 bases. The CDR3 has 14 amino acids. Germline V gene lookup returns CDR1 SGHRS and CDR2 YFSETQ. The V gene end was trimmed by 0 bases and the J gene end by 4 bases; junction bases not matched to a gene: 2. The CDR3 here is CASSLESGGETQYF. In nucleotides, the CDR3 is TGCGCCAGCAGCTTGGAGAGCGGGGGAGAGACCCAGTACTTC.

This clonotype was seen more than once but under ten times. The chain joins TRBV3-1 to TRBJ2-1, with no clear D. This CDR3 has 13 amino acids. CDR1 LGHDT and CDR2 YNNKEL come from the germline V gene (reference sequence). Trimming stripped 2 bases from V and 8 bases from J, with 10 bases between. CDR3 amino acids: CASSQRLSHEQFF. The CDR3 DNA is TGTGCCAGCAGCCAAAGGCTCAGCCATGAGCAGTTCTTC.

This rearrangement joins TRBV4-2 to TRBJ2-1; 8 nucleotides agree with TRBD2. Germline V lookup: CDR1 LGHNA, CDR2 YNFKEQ. This CDR3 spans 13 amino acids. V lost 4 bases to trimming and J lost 9 bases; unmatched junction nucleotides: 5. CDR3 amino acids: CASSRSGRTEQFF. The CDR3 nucleotides are TGTGCCAGCAGCCGGAGCGGGAGAACTGAGCAGTTCTTC.

This clonotype was counted at least ten times. The genes are TRBV18 and TRBJ1-5; D possibly corresponds to TRBD1 (5 bases). The CDR3 is 15 amino acids. Germline values: CDR1 KGHSH, CDR2 LQKENI. Between the trimmed V and J ends, which lost 8 bases and 4 bases, there was a span of 18 bases. CDR3 in amino acids: CASSPTGVGNQPQHF. The CDR3 nucleotides read TGTGCCAGCAGTCCAACAGGTGTTGGGAATCAGCCCCAGCATTTT.

The gene calls are TRBV7-9 and TRBJ1-1; possibly TRBD1 for D (5 bases). The CDR3 runs 15 residues. Trimming removed 4 bases from V and 6 bases from J, with 18 bases in between. CDR1 and CDR2 (germline): SEHNR, FQNEAQ (reference sequence). CDR3 amino acids: CASSSGAGGFAEAFF. The DNA of the CDR3 is TGTGCCAGCAGCTCGGGAGCGGGGGGATTCGCTGAAGCTTTCTTT. Combining the CDR3 with reference TRBV7-9 and TRBJ1-1 gives the whole variable domain DTGVSQNPRHKITKRGQNVTFRCDPISEHNRLYWYRQTLGQGPEFLTYFQNEAQLEKSRLLSDRFSAERPKGSFSTLEIQRTEQGDSAMYLCASSSGAGGFAEAFFGQGTRLTVV.

In the case of this clonotype: This may stem from a read error, because a much larger clone lies one nucleotide away. This CDR3 is CASSQGAGDHYGQYF. CDR3 nucleotide sequence: TGCGCCAGCAGCCAAGGAGCAGGGGACCACTACGGGCAGTACTTC. The chain has TRBV4-3 and TRBJ2-7, with D perhaps TRBD1 (6 bases). In germline, CDR1 is LGHNA, CDR2 YSLEER. This CDR3 is built from 15 residues.

This chain connects TRBV20-1 to TRBJ1-2; D might be TRBD1 (6 bases). Germline V gene lookup returns CDR1 DFQATT and CDR2 SNEGSKA (reference sequence). The V end lost 4 bases, the J end lost 0 bases, and 12 bases lay between the germline ends. This CDR3 comprises 14 residues. CDR3 protein: CSAMDSVPNYGYTF. CDR3 sequence (DNA): TGCAGTGCTATGGACAGCGTCCCTAACTATGGCTACACCTTC.

This rearrangement joins TRBV11-2 to TRBJ1-1; TRBD1 is a possible D gene (5 bases). V was trimmed by 5 bases and J by 0 bases, leaving 25 bases between them. CDR3 length: 19 amino acids. Germline V CDR1 and CDR2: SGHAT, FQNNGV. The CDR3: CASSPLGERGLIMNTEAFF. The CDR3 bases are TGTGCCAGCAGCCCCTTGGGGGAGAGGGGTCTTATCATGAACACTGAAGCTTTCTTT.

This clonotype was counted ten times or more. The chain joins TRBV5-1 to TRBJ1-2; 7 bases are shared with TRBD1. The CDR3 is 13 amino acids. Germline V CDR1 and CDR2: SGHRS, YFSETQ. Trimming cost V 2 bases and J 3 bases; bases outside gene matches: 1. In nucleotides, the CDR3 is TGCGCCAGCAGCTTCACAGGGGACTATGGCTACACCTTC. It codes for CASSFTGDYGYTF. The full variable domain, in which reference TRBV5-1 and TRBJ1-2 provide the parts outside the CDR3, is KAGVTQTPRYLIKTRGQQVTLSCSPISGHRSVSWYQQTPGQGLQFLFEYFSETQRNKGNFPGRFSGRQFSNSRSEMNVSTLELGDSALYLCASSFTGDYGYTFGSGTRLTVV.